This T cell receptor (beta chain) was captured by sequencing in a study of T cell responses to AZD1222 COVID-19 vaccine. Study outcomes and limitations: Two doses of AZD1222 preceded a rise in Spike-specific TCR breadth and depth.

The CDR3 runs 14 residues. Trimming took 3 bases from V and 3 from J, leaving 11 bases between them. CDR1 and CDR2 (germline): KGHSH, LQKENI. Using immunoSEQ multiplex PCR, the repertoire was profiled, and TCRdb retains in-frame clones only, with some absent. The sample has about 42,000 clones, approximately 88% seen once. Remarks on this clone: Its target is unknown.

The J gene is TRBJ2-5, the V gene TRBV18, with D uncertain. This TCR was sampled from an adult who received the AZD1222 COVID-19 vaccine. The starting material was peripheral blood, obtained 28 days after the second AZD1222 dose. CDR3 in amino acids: CASSPPQGEETQYF. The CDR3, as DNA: TGTGCCAGCTCACCCCCCCAAGGAGAAGAGACCCAGTACTTC.